These 16 T cell receptor beta chains were sequenced from one sample in a study of beta chain features in type 1 diabetes (dated by TCRdb to the late 2010s). Study-level results and caveats: In all four CD4+ subsets, TCRB CDR3 length was moderately but significantly shorter in type 1 diabetes patients.

These receptors are not linked to any known antigen. Library generation was performed with the immunoSEQ multiplex PCR assay. All of the isolated RNA was reverse transcribed with the High Capacity cDNA Reverse Transcription Kit, so expressed TCRB transcripts were sequenced. Here the immuneACCESS table is served through TCRdb, limited to in-frame sequences with V and J called. Missing clones are a known gap in these copies; in checked studies unresolved V genes cover under half, and the rest lacks a known reason. The sample has some 660,000 clones on record, around 15% of them singletons. Of the sample, roughly 0.04% is held by the ten largest clones. The specimen sequenced was naive CD4+ T cells from blood. The cell subset or site label on this specimen signifies: true naive CD4+ T cells. All receptors come from a man in his late teens or twenties with type 1 diabetes.

The chain combines TRBV7-2 with TRBJ2-1; D may be TRBD1 (6 bases). The CDR3 is 13 amino acids. Germline CDR1 SGHTA, CDR2 FQGNSA. V lost 5 bases and J 8 bases, leaving 13 bases between the germline ends. The CDR3 DNA sequence: TGTGCCAGCAGCCCCCCAGGGGTCGATGAGCAGTTCTTC. This codes for CASSPPGVDEQFF.

The CDR3 sequence is CASSSAGIHEQYF. CDR3 DNA: TGTGCCAGCAGCTCAGCAGGGATCCACGAGCAGTACTTC. V gene TRBV5-4 combines with J gene TRBJ2-7, with D maybe TRBD1 (5 bases). The CDR3 is 13 amino acids. CDR1 is SGHNT, CDR2 YYREEE, per germline (reference sequence). The V and J ends lost 3 bases and 5 bases respectively, with 12 bases between them.

A few counts support this clone. The J gene is TRBJ2-7, the V gene TRBV7-2; D call uncertain. Trimming removed 5 bases from V and 5 bases from J, with 7 bases in between. Germline assignment: CDR1 SGHTA and CDR2 FQGNSA. This CDR3 comprises 11 residues. Here the CDR3 reads CASSMYNEQYF. The CDR3 DNA reads as TGTGCCAGCAGCATGTATAACGAGCAGTACTTC.

This clone was found a few times. CDR3 sequence (DNA): TGTGCCACCAGCAGACCGTTCGCTGCGGGTGAGCAGTTCTTC. It yields the protein CATSRPFAAGEQFF. This chain links TRBV15 with TRBJ2-1, with D perhaps matching TRBD2 (5 bases). Germline assignment: CDR1 LNHNV and CDR2 YYDKDF (reference sequence). The CDR3 has 14 amino acids. The germline V and J ends were trimmed by 2 bases and 9 bases, with 14 bases remaining between them.

This clone appeared a few times. This chain links TRBV4-3 with TRBJ2-7; a weak D match, TRBD1 (5 bases). Germline V gene lookup returns CDR1 LGHNA and CDR2 YSLEER. V was pared by 0 bases and J by 3 bases, with 12 bases between. This CDR3 comprises 15 residues. The CDR3 DNA reads as TGCGCCAGCAGCCAAGAGGTCGACAGACACTACGAGCAGTACTTC. It translates to CASSQEVDRHYEQYF.

The V gene is TRBV29-1, the J gene TRBJ2-7; 12 positions agree with TRBD2. Germline V lookup: CDR1 SQVTM, CDR2 ANQGSEA. This CDR3 is built from 13 residues. V was pared by 6 bases and J by 3 bases, with 3 bases of the junction left unmatched. The CDR3 DNA reads TGCAGCGTGGCTAGCGGGGGGGTCTACGAGCAGTACTTC. Translated: CSVASGGVYEQYF.

This clone was found a few times. The CDR3: CASSQGYVNYGYTF. The CDR3 DNA sequence: TGCGCCAGCAGCCAAGGGTACGTGAACTATGGCTACACCTTC. The chain carries TRBV4-3 and TRBJ1-2, with D hard to call. The CDR3 sequence is 14 residues long. V was shortened by 1 base and J by 2 bases, with 8 bases between the two germline ends. Germline assignment: CDR1 LGHNA and CDR2 YSLEER.

This rearrangement joins TRBV6-6 to TRBJ2-5; maybe TRBD1 (5 bases). Germline V gene lookup returns CDR1 MNHNY and CDR2 SVGAGI (reference sequence). The CDR3 length is 13 residues. The V end lost 6 bases, the J end lost 5 bases, and 13 bases lay between the germline ends. In nucleotides, the CDR3 is TGTGCCAGCAGGACAGACAGTTTCGAGACCCAGTACTTC. This gives the protein CASRTDSFETQYF.

The sample holds a few counts of this clone. J is TRBJ2-7 and V is TRBV15, with 9 bases identical to TRBD1. CDR1 is LNHNV, CDR2 YYDKDF, per germline (reference sequence). The V and J ends lost 6 bases and 1 base, in that order; junction bases with no gene match: 4. This CDR3 is 14 amino acids long. The CDR3 sequence: CATSTDRGSYEQYF. CDR3 bases: TGTGCCACCAGTACCGACAGGGGGTCCTACGAGCAGTACTTC.

V gene TRBV7-2 combines with J gene TRBJ2-7, with D possibly matching TRBD2 (5 bases). The CDR3 contains 15 residues. V dropped 2 bases and J dropped 4 bases, with 15 bases sitting between them. Per the germline V gene, CDR1 is SGHTA and CDR2 is FQGNSA. The CDR3: CASSLLGVSAYEQYF. The CDR3 DNA reads as TGTGCCAGCAGCTTACTCGGGGTCTCCGCATACGAGCAGTACTTC.

The V and J genes are TRBV15 and TRBJ1-5; D gene unclear. The CDR3 runs 14 residues. Per the germline V gene, CDR1 is LNHNV and CDR2 is YYDKDF (reference sequence). The V gene lost 1 base and the J gene lost 2 bases, with 6 bases spanning the gap. The CDR3 sequence: CATSRVGGNQPQHF. The CDR3, as DNA: TGTGCCACCAGCAGAGTTGGCGGCAATCAGCCCCAGCATTTT.

J is TRBJ2-1 and V is TRBV2; D remains ambiguous. The V gene lost 2 bases and the J gene lost 2 bases, with 10 bases spanning the gap. Germline V gene sequence: CDR1 SNHLY, CDR2 FYNNEI. This CDR3 is built from 15 residues. The CDR3 nucleotides read TGTGCCAGCAGTGAAACCCCAAGGCCCTACAATGAGCAGTTCTTC. Protein product: CASSETPRPYNEQFF.

V and J are TRBV5-1 and TRBJ2-1, with TRBD2 identical over 10 bases. Per the germline V gene, CDR1 is SGHRS and CDR2 is YFSETQ. This CDR3 comprises 15 residues. With V trimmed by 0 bases and J by 7 bases, 4 bases remained unmatched. CDR3 sequence (DNA): TGCGCCAGCAGCTTGGTACTAGCGGGGCAGAATGAGCAGTTCTTC. This codes for CASSLVLAGQNEQFF.

The chain recombines TRBV30 with TRBJ2-7; D may be TRBD1 (6 bases). The CDR3 is 13 residues long. From germline, CDR1 is GTSNPN and CDR2 SVGIG (reference sequence). Trimming shortened V by 2 bases and J by 8 bases, and 16 bases separated the two germline ends. CDR3 region: CAWSRTVSLQQYF. The CDR3 DNA follows: TGTGCCTGGAGTCGGACAGTCTCCTTACAGCAGTACTTC.

V usage is TRBV19 and J usage is TRBJ2-7, with D possibly matching TRBD1 (7 bases). The CDR3 sequence is 15 residues long. V lost 4 bases, J lost 0 bases, and 13 bases lay in between. From germline, CDR1 is LNHDA and CDR2 SQIVND (reference sequence). CDR3 sequence (DNA): TGTGCCAGTAGTAGCCGGAGGGGGCCCTCCTACGAGCAGTACTTC. Its protein is CASSSRRGPSYEQYF. The whole variable domain, filled in from reference TRBV19 and TRBJ2-7, reads DGGITQSPKYLFRKEGQNVTLSCEQNLNHDAMYWYRQDPGQGLRLIYYSQIVNDFQKGDIAEGYSVSREKKESFPLTVTSAQKNPTAFYLCASSSRRGPSYEQYFGPGTRLTVT.

This clone appeared a few times. V is TRBV19 and J is TRBJ1-1, with D perhaps TRBD1 (6 bases). The CDR3 loop spans 18 amino acids. Germline lookup yields CDR1 LNHDA and CDR2 SQIVND (reference sequence). V shed 3 bases and J shed 0 bases, with 20 bases lying between them. CDR3 sequence (DNA): TGTGCCAGTAGTATCGCACAGGGCCTGCCAGCGATGAACACTGAAGCTTTCTTT. Its protein is CASSIAQGLPAMNTEAFF.